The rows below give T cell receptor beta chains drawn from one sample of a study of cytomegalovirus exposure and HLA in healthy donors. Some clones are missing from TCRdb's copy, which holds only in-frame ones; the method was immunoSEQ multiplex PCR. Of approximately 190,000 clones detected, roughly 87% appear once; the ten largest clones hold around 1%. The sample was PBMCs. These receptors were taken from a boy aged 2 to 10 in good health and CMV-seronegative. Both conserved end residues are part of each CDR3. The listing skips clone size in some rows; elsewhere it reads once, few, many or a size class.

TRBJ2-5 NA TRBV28 CASRQPGQGSQETQYF
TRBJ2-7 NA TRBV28 CASSGGQGRHEQYF
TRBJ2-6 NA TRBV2 CAIHRGGAGANVLTF
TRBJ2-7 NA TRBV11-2 CASSFFEGYEQYF
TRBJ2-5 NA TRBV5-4 CASSLSGLGSHETQYF
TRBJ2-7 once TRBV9 CASSRTAESVYEQYF
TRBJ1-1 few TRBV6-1 CASIRGRAFF
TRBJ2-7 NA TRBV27 CASRKGPYEQYF
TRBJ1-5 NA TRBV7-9 CASSLAGQGDGNQPQHF
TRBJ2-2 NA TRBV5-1 CASSSRDRGSFHYTGELFF
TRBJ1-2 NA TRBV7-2 CASSLEGQYTGGYTF
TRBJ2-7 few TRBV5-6 CASSRGQRPRLEQYF
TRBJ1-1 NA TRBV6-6 CASSYFGVDGGTEAFF
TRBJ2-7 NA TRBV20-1 CSAKDPYEQYF
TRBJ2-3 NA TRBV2 CASAWTNTDTQYF
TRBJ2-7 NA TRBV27 CASSLSPSYEQYF
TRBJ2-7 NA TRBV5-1 CASSLYPGGYEQYF
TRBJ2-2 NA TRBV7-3 CASSSFRGSGELFF
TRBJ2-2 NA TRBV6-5 CASRKAGPYFGELFF
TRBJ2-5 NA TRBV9 CASSVELAGGLKETQYF
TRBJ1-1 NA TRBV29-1 CSVGGLMNTEAFF
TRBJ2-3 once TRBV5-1 CASSLELAGTDTQYF
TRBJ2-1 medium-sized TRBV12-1 CASSFGTGFEQFF
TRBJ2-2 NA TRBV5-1 CASSLDGGTGELFF
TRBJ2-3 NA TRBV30 CAWSGTSGFTDTQYF
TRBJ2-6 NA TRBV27 CASSLTGANVLTF
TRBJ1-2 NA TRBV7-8 CASSLSREHGYTF
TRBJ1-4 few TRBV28 CASRQGPNEKLFF
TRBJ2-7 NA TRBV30 CAYLGSSYEQYF
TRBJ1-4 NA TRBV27 CASSFRVSGPEEKLFF
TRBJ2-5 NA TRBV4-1 CASSQESETQYF
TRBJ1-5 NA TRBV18 CASSPPGGAASNQPQHF
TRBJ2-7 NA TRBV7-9 CASSSLYEQYF
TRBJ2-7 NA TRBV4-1 CASSQVDSPQYF